These 21 T cell receptor beta chains share one sample of origin, sequenced in a study of T cell changes during pregnancy in multiple sclerosis. The method was immunoSEQ multiplex PCR; TCRdb's version includes in-frame clones alone and lacks a portion of them. The profile shows about 53,000 clones, about 92% of them singletons. Sequencing used CD8+ T cells from peripheral blood mononuclear cells, obtained before pregnancy. These receptors all stem from a female donor with multiple sclerosis, enrolled in a pregnancy study.

The chain links TRBV5-6 to TRBJ2-2; 12 bases agree with TRBD2. V lost 5 bases to trimming and J lost 3 bases; unmatched junction nucleotides: 14. In germline, CDR1 is SGHDT, CDR2 YYEEEE. This CDR3 comprises 19 residues. The CDR3 DNA reads as TGTGCCAGCAGGTCGGGGAAGGCTAGCGGGGGGGCCCACACCGGGGAGCTGTTTTTT. Its protein is CASRSGKASGGAHTGELFF.

The chain combines TRBV5-6 with TRBJ1-1; tentative D call: TRBD1 (5 bases). The ends were cut back, 4 bases at V and 3 bases at J, with 13 bases in the middle. CDR1 and CDR2 (germline): SGHDT, YYEEEE. The CDR3 spans 14 residues. The CDR3 is CASSPSGGYTEAFF. The CDR3 DNA follows: TGTGCCAGCAGCCCGTCGGGGGGGTACACTGAAGCTTTCTTT.

CDR3 in amino acids: CASSPSDSGGAEVGELFF. The CDR3, as DNA: TGTGCCAGCAGCCCCTCGGACAGCGGGGGGGCCGAGGTCGGGGAGCTGTTTTTT. V and J are TRBV4-2 and TRBJ2-2; TRBD2 aligns across 10 bases. Looked up from germline, CDR1 is LGHNA and CDR2 is YNFKEQ. This CDR3 has 18 residues. V lost 4 bases and J lost 7; bases outside the gene matches: 15.

This clone was recorded only once. The gene calls are TRBV19 and TRBJ1-5; no reliable D call. Germline V CDR1 and CDR2: LNHDA, SQIVND (reference sequence). The CDR3 length is 15 residues. Trimming took off 7 bases at V and 0 bases at J, with 13 bases between the two ends. CDR3 loop: CASTSRQDSNQPQHF. Here the CDR3 DNA reads TGTGCCAGTACTTCAAGACAAGATAGCAATCAGCCCCAGCATTTT.

The chain has TRBV6-5 and TRBJ1-5, with D hard to call. The CDR3 runs to 14 residues. Looked up from germline, CDR1 is MNHEY and CDR2 is SVGAGI. The V end lost 7 bases, the J end lost 0 bases, and 10 bases lay between the germline ends. CDR3 protein: CASIHSYSNQPQHF. CDR3 in DNA: TGTGCCAGCATACACAGCTATAGCAATCAGCCCCAGCATTTT.

This chain connects TRBV7-8 to TRBJ2-3, with 11 bases matching TRBD2. The germline V gene encodes CDR1 SGHVS and CDR2 FQNEAQ. V was clipped by 3 bases and J by 2 bases; unmatched bases: 7. This CDR3 is built from 17 residues. CDR3 loop: CASSLPSSGGSTDTQYF. The DNA of the CDR3 is TGTGCCAGCAGCTTGCCCTCTAGCGGGGGGTCCACAGATACGCAGTATTTT. Full variable domain (remainder filled in from reference TRBV7-8 and TRBJ2-3): GAGVSQSPRYKVAKRGQDVALRCDPISGHVSLFWYQQALGQGPEFLTYFQNEAQLDKSGLPSDRFFAERPEGSVSTLKIQRTQQEDSAVYLCASSLPSSGGSTDTQYFGPGTRLTVL.

The gene calls are TRBV9 and TRBJ1-1; tentative D call: TRBD1 (6 bases). The CDR3 is made up of 13 amino acids. The germline V and J ends were trimmed by 3 bases and 3 bases, with 9 bases remaining between them. Per the germline V gene, CDR1 is SGDLS and CDR2 is YYNGEE. The CDR3 spells CASSAGTHTEAFF. The DNA of the CDR3 is TGTGCCAGCAGCGCCGGGACACACACTGAAGCTTTCTTT. Full variable domain (missing parts from reference TRBV9 and TRBJ1-1): DSGVTQTPKHLITATGQRVTLRCSPRSGDLSVYWYQQSLDQGLQFLIQYYNGEERAKGNILERFSAQQFPDLHSELNLSSLELGDSALYFCASSAGTHTEAFFGQGTRLTVV.

V and J are TRBV2 and TRBJ1-2; D gene ambiguous. The CDR3 covers 15 residues. Germline loops: CDR1 SNHLY, CDR2 FYNNEI. V dropped 6 bases and J dropped 6 bases, with 20 bases sitting between them. The CDR3 loop is CASRDPGSSGHGYTF. CDR3 nucleotide sequence: TGTGCCAGCAGAGACCCAGGCTCATCAGGCCATGGCTACACCTTC.

The V gene is TRBV5-6, the J gene TRBJ1-4, with D unresolved. This CDR3 has 15 residues. Trimming took 0 bases from V and 4 from J, leaving 10 bases between them. Germline lookup yields CDR1 SGHDT and CDR2 YYEEEE. The CDR3 protein is CASSLGASGNEKLFF. The CDR3 DNA is TGTGCCAGCAGCTTGGGGGCCAGCGGTAATGAAAAACTGTTTTTT.

The chain joins TRBV7-8 to TRBJ1-2; D unresolved. V lost 4 bases and J lost 6, with 9 bases in between. The germline CDR1 and CDR2 sequences are SGHVS and FQNEAQ. The CDR3 spans 12 residues. The CDR3 DNA reads as TGTGCCAGCAGCTCCTTACCGGATGGCTACACCTTC. This sequence encodes CASSSLPDGYTF.

The chain joins TRBV30 to TRBJ1-2; 7 bases match TRBD1. The trim removed 2 bases at V and 4 bases at J, leaving 1 base unmatched. The CDR3 covers 12 residues. Germline V gene lookup returns CDR1 GTSNPN and CDR2 SVGIG (reference sequence). CDR3 DNA sequence: TGTGCCTGGAGTCAGGGGGGCTATGGCTACACCTTC. Translated: CAWSQGGYGYTF. Full variable domain (missing parts from reference TRBV30 and TRBJ1-2): SQTIHQWPATLVQPVGSPLSLECTVEGTSNPNLYWYRQAAGRGLQLLFYSVGIGQISSEVPQNLSASRPQDRQFILSSKKLLLSDSGFYLCAWSQGGYGYTFGSGTRLTVV.

This chain links TRBV9 with TRBJ2-7; 9 positions agree with TRBD2. The V and J ends lost 0 bases and 2 bases, in that order; junction bases with no gene match: 3. This CDR3 has 15 residues. Per germline, CDR1 SGDLS and CDR2 YYNGEE. The CDR3 bases are TGTGCCAGCAGCGTAGACGCTAGCGGGACCTACGAGCAGTACTTC. Protein product: CASSVDASGTYEQYF.

The chain links TRBV5-1 to TRBJ2-7, with TRBD1 matching 9 bases. Per the germline V gene, CDR1 is SGHRS and CDR2 is YFSETQ. The CDR3 is 15 amino acids. J was trimmed by 0 bases and V by 2 bases; bases with no gene match: 3. The CDR3 here is CASSLAGQGSYEQYF. Here the CDR3 DNA reads TGCGCCAGCAGCTTAGCGGGACAGGGCTCCTACGAGCAGTACTTC.

The CDR3 spells CASSLGHWGDSPLHF. The DNA for the CDR3 is TGTGCCAGCAGCTTAGGCCATTGGGGGGATTCACCCCTCCACTTT. This chain uses TRBV7-2 with TRBJ1-6; D is perhaps TRBD1 (5 bases). From germline, CDR1 is SGHTA and CDR2 FQGNSA. The CDR3 is 15 amino acids. Trimming pared 1 base from V and 8 bases from J, leaving 12 bases between.

The CDR3 protein is CASSLEGQGSNQPQHF. The CDR3 nucleotides are TGTGCCAGCAGCTTGGAGGGACAGGGTAGCAATCAGCCCCAGCATTTT. V gene TRBV5-5 combines with J gene TRBJ1-5; 9 bases match TRBD1. J lost 0 bases, V lost 0 bases, and 1 base had no gene match. The CDR3 extends over 16 amino acids. Germline V lookup: CDR1 SGHKS, CDR2 YYEKEE (reference sequence).

This clone was detected only once. The chain has TRBV7-2 and TRBJ2-1; tentatively, D is TRBD1 (6 bases). Trimming took 3 bases from V and 8 from J, leaving 14 bases between them. Per the germline V gene, CDR1 is SGHTA and CDR2 is FQGNSA. The CDR3 runs to 14 residues. CDR3 nucleotides: TGTGCCAGCAGCTTCCCCACAGGGCCGGATGAGCAGTTCTTC. It translates to CASSFPTGPDEQFF.

This chain links TRBV2 with TRBJ2-5, with 13 bases identical to TRBD2. V gave up 11 bases and J gave up 1 base; unmatched junction bases: 13. Germline assignment: CDR1 SNHLY and CDR2 FYNNEI. This CDR3 region has 17 residues. CDR3 sequence: CAGLGLAGAHLQETQYF. The CDR3 region has the DNA TGTGCCGGTCTCGGACTAGCGGGGGCCCATCTCCAAGAGACCCAGTACTTC.

V usage is TRBV11-2 and J usage is TRBJ2-3; 7 bases agree with TRBD2. This CDR3 region has 15 residues. Germline V gene sequence: CDR1 SGHAT, CDR2 FQNNGV. Trimming removed 6 bases from V and 6 bases from J; junction bases left unmatched: 12. The chain's CDR3 is CASSSAGGGVDTQYF. CDR3 DNA sequence: TGTGCCAGCAGTTCAGCGGGCGGGGGAGTCGATACGCAGTATTTT.

The V and J genes are TRBV19 and TRBJ2-7; D is unresolved. The CDR3 totals 14 residues. Germline values: CDR1 LNHDA, CDR2 SQIVND (reference sequence). V was shortened by 3 bases and J by 2 bases, with 11 bases between the two germline ends. Written as DNA, the CDR3 is TGTGCCAGTAGTATCCGGGTCCCGACCTACGAGCAGTACTTC. Amino acids: CASSIRVPTYEQYF.

The chain links TRBV7-3 to TRBJ2-3, with D perhaps TRBD1 (5 bases). The CDR3 loop spans 17 amino acids. V shed 4 bases and J shed 3 bases, with 20 bases lying between them. Germline V gene lookup returns CDR1 SGHTA and CDR2 FQGTGA. The CDR3 sequence: CASSSIGREWGTDTQYF. In nucleotides, the CDR3 is TGTGCCAGCAGCTCCATCGGCAGGGAATGGGGAACAGATACGCAGTATTTT.

Relative to its sample, this clone is medium-sized. V is TRBV5-1 and J is TRBJ2-1; D ambiguous. Germline CDR1 reads SGHRS; CDR2 reads YFSETQ. There are 16 residues in the CDR3. V was trimmed by 1 base and J by 1 base, leaving 12 bases between them. This CDR3 reads CASSLCGVRSYNEQFF. CDR3 sequence (DNA): TGCGCCAGCAGCTTGTGTGGAGTTAGGTCCTACAATGAGCAGTTCTTC.